One sample yielded the 11 T cell receptor beta chains listed below, sequenced in a study of PD-L1 blockade in urothelial cancer. Method: immunoSEQ multiplex PCR; TCRdb's copy keeps in-frame clones and lacks some. In the table there are tens of thousands of clones, 70% to 90% of which are singletons. The material sequenced was PBMCs, taken around atezolizumab (anti-PD-L1) treatment. The receptor source for this set is a man aged 50 or older with urothelial cancer.

This rearrangement joins TRBV18 to TRBJ2-6, with D tentatively TRBD1 (5 bases). From germline, CDR1 is KGHSH and CDR2 LQKENI. The V end was cut by 0 bases, the J end by 0 bases, with 15 bases between. The CDR3 consists of 19 residues. CDR3 coding DNA: TGTGCCAGCTCACCACCGGGGCAGCCTACTCACTCTGGGGCCAACGTCCTGACTTTC. Translated, it gives CASSPPGQPTHSGANVLTF.

This clone was picked up one time. The genes are TRBV5-1 and TRBJ2-3; 11 bases map to TRBD2. J lost 2 bases, V lost 4 bases, and 6 bases had no gene match. The CDR3 runs 16 residues. The germline V gene encodes CDR1 SGHRS and CDR2 YFSETQ. Here the CDR3 reads CASSLGLAVPTDTQYF. Written as DNA, the CDR3 is TGCGCCAGCAGCCTGGGACTAGCGGTACCCACAGATACGCAGTATTTT.

V usage is TRBV7-2 and J usage is TRBJ2-1; D is unclear. This CDR3 region has 12 residues. Germline loops: CDR1 SGHTA, CDR2 FQGNSA. Trimming pared 2 bases from V and 9 bases from J, leaving 8 bases between. CDR3 DNA: TGTGCCAGCAGCTTATCTCTTAGTGAGCAGTTCTTC. Its protein product is CASSLSLSEQFF. Full variable domain (rest looked up from reference TRBV7-2 and TRBJ2-1): GAGVSQSPSNKVTEKGKDVELRCDPISGHTALYWYRQSLGQGLEFLIYFQGNSAPDKSGLPSDRFSAERTGGSVSTLTIQRTQQEDSAVYLCASSLSLSEQFFGPGTRLTVL.

A single count supports this clone. V and J are TRBV29-1 and TRBJ2-1; 8 nucleotides match TRBD1. Germline CDR1 and CDR2: SQVTM and ANQGSEA. This CDR3 has 12 residues. V shed 6 bases and J 7 bases; nucleotides not matched to a gene: 5. CDR3 nucleotides: TGCAGCGTCGATGGGACAGGAAATGAGCAGTTCTTC. Amino acid sequence: CSVDGTGNEQFF.

V is TRBV11-2 and J is TRBJ2-1; maybe TRBD2 (6 bases). This CDR3 has 14 residues. V lost 4 bases, J lost 6 bases, and 13 bases lay in between. The germline V gene has CDR1 SGHAT and CDR2 FQNNGV. CDR3 region: CASSWRLEANEQFF. The CDR3 DNA reads TGTGCCAGCAGCTGGCGACTAGAGGCCAATGAGCAGTTCTTC.

The rearrangement joins TRBV9 to TRBJ2-7; unclear D gene. V lost 0 bases and J lost 3, with 10 bases in between. Germline loops: CDR1 SGDLS, CDR2 YYNGEE. This CDR3 is 14 amino acids long. This chain's CDR3 is CASSVGAGFYEQYF. The CDR3 DNA sequence: TGTGCCAGCAGCGTAGGAGCAGGCTTCTACGAGCAGTACTTC.

This rearrangement joins TRBV2 to TRBJ2-4; a weak D match, TRBD2 (5 bases). This CDR3 spans 12 amino acids. The V and J ends lost 7 bases and 6 bases respectively, with 10 bases between them. Germline loops: CDR1 SNHLY, CDR2 FYNNEI. CDR3 in amino acids: CASKGVVNIQYF. CDR3 coding DNA: TGTGCCAGCAAGGGAGTGGTAAACATTCAGTACTTC.

This chain links TRBV30 with TRBJ2-7, with TRBD1 identical over 7 bases. The germline gives CDR1 GTSNPN, CDR2 SVGIG (reference sequence). This CDR3 is 10 amino acids long. V lost 7 bases to trimming and J lost 6 bases; unmatched junction nucleotides: 3. CDR3 in DNA: TGTGCCTCGGGACAGCCCGAGCAGTACTTC. Its translation is CASGQPEQYF.

This chain joins TRBV6-6 and TRBJ2-4, with 8 bases lining up with TRBD1. CDR1 is MNHNY and CDR2 is SVGAGI in the germline V gene (reference sequence). The CDR3 runs to 15 residues. V was clipped by 5 bases and J by 12 bases; unmatched bases: 15. CDR3 protein: CASSDRDRWGRGQYF. CDR3 DNA: TGTGCCAGCAGTGACCGGGACAGGTGGGGACGGGGTCAGTACTTC.

This clone appeared a single time. The chain employs TRBV5-6 and TRBJ1-5; a possible D gene is TRBD1 (6 bases). CDR1 is SGHDT and CDR2 is YYEEEE in the germline V gene. This CDR3 contains 14 residues. The V and J ends lost 3 bases and 7 bases respectively, with 14 bases between them. The CDR3 loop is CASSSAGAGQPQHF. The DNA of the CDR3 is TGTGCCAGCAGCTCAGCGGGGGCTGGACAGCCCCAGCATTTT.

This clone was counted only a few times. CDR3 DNA: TGCGCCAGCAGCCCCGGGACAGGGGTCACAGATACGCAGTATTTT. This sequence encodes CASSPGTGVTDTQYF. This chain joins TRBV4-1 and TRBJ2-3, with 10 bases aligning to TRBD1. The CDR3 is made up of 15 amino acids. Germline-derived CDR1 and CDR2 are MGHRA and YSYEKL. Trimming removed 4 bases from V and 2 bases from J; junction bases left unmatched: 3.